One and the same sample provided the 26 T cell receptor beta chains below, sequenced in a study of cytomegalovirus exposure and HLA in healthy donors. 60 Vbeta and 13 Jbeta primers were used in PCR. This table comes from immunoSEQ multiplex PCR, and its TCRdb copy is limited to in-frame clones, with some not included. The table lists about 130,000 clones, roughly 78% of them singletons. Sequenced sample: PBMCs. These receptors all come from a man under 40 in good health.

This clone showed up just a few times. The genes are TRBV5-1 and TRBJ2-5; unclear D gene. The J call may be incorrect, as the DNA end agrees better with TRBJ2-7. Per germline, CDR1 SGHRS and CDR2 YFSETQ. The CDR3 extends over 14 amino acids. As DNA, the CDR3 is TGCGCCAGCAGCTTGGTTACCGACTCCTACGAGCAGTACTTC. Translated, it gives CASSLVTDSYEQYF.

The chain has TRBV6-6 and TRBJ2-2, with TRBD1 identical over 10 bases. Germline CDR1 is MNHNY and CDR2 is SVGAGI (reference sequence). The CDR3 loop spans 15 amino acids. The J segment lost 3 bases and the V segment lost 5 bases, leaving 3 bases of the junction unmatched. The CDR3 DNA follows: TGTGCCAGCAGTCCCGGGACAGGGGACACCGGGGAGCTGTTTTTT. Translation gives CASSPGTGDTGELFF.

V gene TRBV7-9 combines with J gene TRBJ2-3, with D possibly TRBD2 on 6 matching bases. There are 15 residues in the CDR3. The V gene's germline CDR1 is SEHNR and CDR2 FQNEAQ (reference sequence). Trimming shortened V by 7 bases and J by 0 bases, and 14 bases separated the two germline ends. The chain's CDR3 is CASIISGFSTDTQYF. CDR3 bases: TGTGCCAGCATCATTAGCGGTTTTAGCACAGATACGCAGTATTTT.

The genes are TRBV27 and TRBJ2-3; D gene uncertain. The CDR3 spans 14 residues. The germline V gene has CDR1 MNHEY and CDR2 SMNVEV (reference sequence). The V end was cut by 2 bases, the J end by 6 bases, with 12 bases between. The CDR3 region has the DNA TGTGCCAGCAGTTTAAGCCAGCCGCGGGATACGCAGTATTTT. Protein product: CASSLSQPRDTQYF.

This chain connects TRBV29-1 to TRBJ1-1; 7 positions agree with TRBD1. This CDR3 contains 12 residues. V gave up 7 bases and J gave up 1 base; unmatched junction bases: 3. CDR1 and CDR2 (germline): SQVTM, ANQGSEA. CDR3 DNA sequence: TGCAGCGCTGACAGGGAGAACACTGAAGCTTTCTTT. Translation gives CSADRENTEAFF.

The chain's CDR3 is CASSKGHLNYGYTF. CDR3 coding DNA: TGTGCCAGCAGCAAAGGACACTTGAACTATGGCTACACCTTC. J is TRBJ1-2 and V is TRBV21-1; TRBD1 reflects the table's D call only, with no check against the DNA. TRBV21-1 is classified as a pseudogene. The CDR3 has 14 residues.

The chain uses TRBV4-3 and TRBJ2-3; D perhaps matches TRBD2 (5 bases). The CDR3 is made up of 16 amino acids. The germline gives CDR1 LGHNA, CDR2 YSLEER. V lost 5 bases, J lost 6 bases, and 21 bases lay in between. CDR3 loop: CASSSSVGVVRDTQYF. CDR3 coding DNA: TGCGCCAGCAGCTCCAGTGTGGGAGTTGTGCGGGATACGCAGTATTTT.

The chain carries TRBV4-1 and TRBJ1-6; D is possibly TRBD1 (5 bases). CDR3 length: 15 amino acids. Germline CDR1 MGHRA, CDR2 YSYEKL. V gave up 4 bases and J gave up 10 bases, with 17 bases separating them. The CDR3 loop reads CASSLGWGMGSPLHF. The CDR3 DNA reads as TGCGCCAGCAGCCTAGGGTGGGGCATGGGCTCACCCCTCCACTTT.

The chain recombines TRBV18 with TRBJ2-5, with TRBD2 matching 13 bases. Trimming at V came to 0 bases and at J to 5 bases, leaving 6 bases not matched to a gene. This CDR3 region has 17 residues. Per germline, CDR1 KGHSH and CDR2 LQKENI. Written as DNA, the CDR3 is TGTGCCAGCTCACCACCGAGGACTAGCGGGAGAGTGGAGACCCAGTACTTC. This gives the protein CASSPPRTSGRVETQYF.

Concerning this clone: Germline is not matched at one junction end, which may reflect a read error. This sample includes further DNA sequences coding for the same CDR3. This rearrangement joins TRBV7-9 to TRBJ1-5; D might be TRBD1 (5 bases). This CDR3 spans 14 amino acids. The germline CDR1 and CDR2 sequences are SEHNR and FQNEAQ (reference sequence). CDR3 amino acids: CASSGGATNQPQHF. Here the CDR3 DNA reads TGTGCCAGCAGCGGCGGGGCCACCAATCAGCCCCAACATTTT.

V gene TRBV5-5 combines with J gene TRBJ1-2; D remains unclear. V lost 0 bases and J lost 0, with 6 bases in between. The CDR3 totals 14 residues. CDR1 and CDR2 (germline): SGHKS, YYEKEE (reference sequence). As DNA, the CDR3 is TGTGCCAGCAGCTTGGGCAGTTCTAACTATGGCTACACCTTC. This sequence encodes CASSLGSSNYGYTF.

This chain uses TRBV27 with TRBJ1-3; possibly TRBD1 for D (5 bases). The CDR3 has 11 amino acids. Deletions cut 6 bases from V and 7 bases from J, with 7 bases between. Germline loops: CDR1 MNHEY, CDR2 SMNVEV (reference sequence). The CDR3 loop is CASRGGNTIYF. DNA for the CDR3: TGTGCCAGCAGGGGGGGGAACACCATATATTTT.

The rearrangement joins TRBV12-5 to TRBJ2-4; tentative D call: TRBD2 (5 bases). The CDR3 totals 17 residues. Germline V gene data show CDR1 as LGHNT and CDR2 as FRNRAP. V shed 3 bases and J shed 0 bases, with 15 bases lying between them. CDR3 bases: TGTGCTAGTGGTTTACCCGAGGGTAGTTTAGCCAAAAACATTCAGTACTTC. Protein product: CASGLPEGSLAKNIQYF.

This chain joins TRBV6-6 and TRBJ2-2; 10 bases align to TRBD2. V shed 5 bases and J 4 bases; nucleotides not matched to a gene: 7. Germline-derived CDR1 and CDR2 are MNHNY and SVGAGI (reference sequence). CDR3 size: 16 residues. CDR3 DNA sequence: TGTGCCAGCAGTCCTAGCGGGAGTGGGGGCACCGGGGAGCTGTTTTTT. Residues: CASSPSGSGGTGELFF.

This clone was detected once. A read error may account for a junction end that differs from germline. The DNA of the CDR3 is TGTGCCAGCAGCCAAGACAGCTACGAGCAGTACTTC. Protein: CASSQDSYEQYF. The chain employs TRBV4-1 and TRBJ2-7; possibly TRBD1 for D (5 bases). This CDR3 comprises 12 residues. CDR1 is MGHRA, CDR2 YSYEKL, per germline.

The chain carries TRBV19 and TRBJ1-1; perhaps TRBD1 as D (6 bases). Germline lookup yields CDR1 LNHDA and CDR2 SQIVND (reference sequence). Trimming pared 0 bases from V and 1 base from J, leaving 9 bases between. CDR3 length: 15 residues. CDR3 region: CASSIEAGANTEAFF. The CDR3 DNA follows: TGTGCCAGTAGTATAGAGGCAGGGGCGAACACTGAAGCTTTCTTT. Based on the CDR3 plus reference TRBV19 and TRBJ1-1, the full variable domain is DGGITQSPKYLFRKEGQNVTLSCEQNLNHDAMYWYRQDPGQGLRLIYYSQIVNDFQKGDIAEGYSVSREKKESFPLTVTSAQKNPTAFYLCASSIEAGANTEAFFGQGTRLTVV.

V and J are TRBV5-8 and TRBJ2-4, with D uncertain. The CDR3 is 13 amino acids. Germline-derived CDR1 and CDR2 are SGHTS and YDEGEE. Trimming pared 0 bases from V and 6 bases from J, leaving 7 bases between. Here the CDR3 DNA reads TGTGCCAGCAGCTTGGTACACATAAACATTCAGTACTTC. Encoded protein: CASSLVHINIQYF.

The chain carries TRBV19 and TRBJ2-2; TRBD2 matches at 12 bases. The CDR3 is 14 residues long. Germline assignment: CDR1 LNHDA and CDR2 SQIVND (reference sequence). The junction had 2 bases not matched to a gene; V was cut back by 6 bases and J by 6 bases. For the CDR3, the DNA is TGTGCCAGTAGCGGGACTAGCGGGCCCGGGGAGCTGTTTTTT. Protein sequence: CASSGTSGPGELFF. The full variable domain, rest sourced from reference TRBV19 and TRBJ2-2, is DGGITQSPKYLFRKEGQNVTLSCEQNLNHDAMYWYRQDPGQGLRLIYYSQIVNDFQKGDIAEGYSVSREKKESFPLTVTSAQKNPTAFYLCASSGTSGPGELFFGEGSRLTVL.

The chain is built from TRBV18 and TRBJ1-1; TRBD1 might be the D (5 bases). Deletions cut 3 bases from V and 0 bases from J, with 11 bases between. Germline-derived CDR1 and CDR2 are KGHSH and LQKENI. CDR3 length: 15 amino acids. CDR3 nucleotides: TGTGCCAGCTCACCTCAGACAGAGCTGAACACTGAAGCTTTCTTT. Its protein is CASSPQTELNTEAFF.

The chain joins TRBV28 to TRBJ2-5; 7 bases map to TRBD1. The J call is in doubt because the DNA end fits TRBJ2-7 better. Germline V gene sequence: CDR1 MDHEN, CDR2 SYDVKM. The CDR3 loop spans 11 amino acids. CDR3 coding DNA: TGTGCCAGCATCAGGGGGAGCGAGCAGTACTTC. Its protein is CASIRGSEQYF.

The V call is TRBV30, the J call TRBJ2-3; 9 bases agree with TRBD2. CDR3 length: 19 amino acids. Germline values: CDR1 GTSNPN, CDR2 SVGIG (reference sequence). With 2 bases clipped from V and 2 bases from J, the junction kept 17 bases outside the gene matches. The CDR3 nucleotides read TGTGCCTGGAGTCCCTCCCCCTTGACTAGCGGAAAATACACAGATACGCAGTATTTT. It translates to CAWSPSPLTSGKYTDTQYF.

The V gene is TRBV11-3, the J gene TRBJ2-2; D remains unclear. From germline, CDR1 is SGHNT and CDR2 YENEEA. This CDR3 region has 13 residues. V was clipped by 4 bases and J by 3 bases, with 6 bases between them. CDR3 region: CASSSSYTGELFF. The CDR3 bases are TGTGCCAGCAGCTCCAGTTACACCGGGGAGCTGTTTTTT.

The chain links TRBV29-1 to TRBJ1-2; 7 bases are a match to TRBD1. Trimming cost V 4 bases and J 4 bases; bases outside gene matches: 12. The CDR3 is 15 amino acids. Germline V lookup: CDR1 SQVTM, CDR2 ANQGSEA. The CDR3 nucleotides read TGCAGCGTTGGGGGACAGTCCCCCTTTAGCTATGGCTACACCTTC. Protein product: CSVGGQSPFSYGYTF.

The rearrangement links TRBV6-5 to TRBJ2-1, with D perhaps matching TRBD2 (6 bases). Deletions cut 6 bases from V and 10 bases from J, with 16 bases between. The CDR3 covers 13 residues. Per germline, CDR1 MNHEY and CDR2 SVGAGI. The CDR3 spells CASSKLAGSEQFF. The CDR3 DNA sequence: TGTGCCAGCAGCAAACTCGCCGGGAGCGAGCAGTTCTTC.

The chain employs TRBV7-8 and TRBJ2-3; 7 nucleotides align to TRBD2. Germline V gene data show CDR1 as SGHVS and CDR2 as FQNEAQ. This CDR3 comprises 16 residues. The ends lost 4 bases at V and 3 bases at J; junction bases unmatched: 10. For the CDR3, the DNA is TGTGCCAGCAGCTCTGCTAGCGGAGCGGTGACAGATACGCAGTATTTT. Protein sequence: CASSSASGAVTDTQYF. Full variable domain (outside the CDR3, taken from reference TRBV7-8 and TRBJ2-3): GAGVSQSPRYKVAKRGQDVALRCDPISGHVSLFWYQQALGQGPEFLTYFQNEAQLDKSGLPSDRFFAERPEGSVSTLKIQRTQQEDSAVYLCASSSASGAVTDTQYFGPGTRLTVL.

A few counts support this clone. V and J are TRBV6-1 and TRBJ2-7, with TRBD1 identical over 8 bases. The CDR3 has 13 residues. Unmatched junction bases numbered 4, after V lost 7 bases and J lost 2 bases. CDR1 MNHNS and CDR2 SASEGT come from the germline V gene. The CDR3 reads CASNPGQAYEQYF. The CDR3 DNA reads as TGTGCCAGCAATCCGGGACAGGCCTACGAGCAGTACTTC.